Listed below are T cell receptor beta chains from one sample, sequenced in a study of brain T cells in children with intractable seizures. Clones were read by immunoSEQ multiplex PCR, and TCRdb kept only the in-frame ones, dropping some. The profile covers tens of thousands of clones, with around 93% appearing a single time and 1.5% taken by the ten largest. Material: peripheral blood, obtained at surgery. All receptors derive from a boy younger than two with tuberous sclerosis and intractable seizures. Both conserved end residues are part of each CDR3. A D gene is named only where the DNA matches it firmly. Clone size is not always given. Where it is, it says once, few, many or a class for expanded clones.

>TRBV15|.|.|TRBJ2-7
TGTGCCACCAGCGGCCGGCGGGGAGGCTCCTACGAGCAGTACTTC
CATSGRRGGSYEQYF
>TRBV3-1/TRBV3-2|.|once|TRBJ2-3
TGTGCCAGCAGCCAAGCCGCAGGCACAGATACGCAGTATTTT
CASSQAAGTDTQYF
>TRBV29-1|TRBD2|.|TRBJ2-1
TGCAGCGTCTGTAGCGGGAGGCTAAATGAGCAGTTCTTC
CSVCSGRLNEQFF
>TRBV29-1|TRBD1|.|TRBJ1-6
TGCAGCGTTGAAATGGGCCGGGACAGCCTTAATTCACCCCTCCACTTT
CSVEMGRDSLNSPLHF
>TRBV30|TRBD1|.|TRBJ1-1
TGTGCCTGGAGTGTAGGGTGGATAACAGGGGGGACTGAAGCTTTCTTT
CAWSVGWITGGTEAFF
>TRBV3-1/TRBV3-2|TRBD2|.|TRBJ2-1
TGTGCCAGCAGCCAAGAGGTAGGTAGCGGGAATGAGCAGTTCTTC
CASSQEVGSGNEQFF
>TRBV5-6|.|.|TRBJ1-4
TGTGCCAGCAGCCCGGATGTTGGATCAACTAATGAAAAACTGTTTTTT
CASSPDVGSTNEKLFF
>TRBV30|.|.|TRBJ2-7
TGTGCCTGGGGTCCCTCCTACGAGCAGTACTTC
CAWGPSYEQYF
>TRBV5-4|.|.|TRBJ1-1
TGTGCCAGCAGCGTAAGGGAGGGGATGAACACTGAAGCTTTCTTT
CASSVREGMNTEAFF
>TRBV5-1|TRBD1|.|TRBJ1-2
TGCGCCAGCAGCTTGGGGACAGGGGACGGCTACACCTTC
CASSLGTGDGYTF
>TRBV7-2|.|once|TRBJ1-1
TGTGCCAGCAGCTTAGTTGGAATTACGAACACTGAAGCTTTCTTT
CASSLVGITNTEAFF
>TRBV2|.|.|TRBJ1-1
TGTGCCAGCAGTCCCCGAGACAGGAGGAGCACTGAAGCTTTCTTT
CASSPRDRRSTEAFF
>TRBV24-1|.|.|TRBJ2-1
TGTGCCACCAGTCGGGGAAATGAGCAGTTCTTC
CATSRGNEQFF
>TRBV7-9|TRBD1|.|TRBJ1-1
TGTGCCAGCAGCTCCAGGGGGCGCGGAAACACTGAAGCTTTCTTT
CASSSRGRGNTEAFF
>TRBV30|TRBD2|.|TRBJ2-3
TGTGCCTGGACCGGGACTAGCATGCTAGATACGCAGTATTTT
CAWTGTSMLDTQYF
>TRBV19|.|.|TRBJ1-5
TGTGCCAGTAGTCCCCGGGATCTACATAGCAATCAGCCCCAGCATTTT
CASSPRDLHSNQPQHF
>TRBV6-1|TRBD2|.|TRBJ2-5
TGTGCCAGCAGTGGGGAACTAGCGGCCATGCGGGAGACCCAGTACTTC
CASSGELAAMRETQYF
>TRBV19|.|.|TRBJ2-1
TGTGCCAGTAGTATCGTTTGGGGGGCTAGCGGACAAGTGGGGTACAATGAGCAGTTCTTC
CASSIVWGASGQVGYNEQFF
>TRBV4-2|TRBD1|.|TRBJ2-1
TGTGCCAGCAGCCAACCCTCGGGACAGGGGGCGAGTGAGCAGTTCTTC
CASSQPSGQGASEQFF
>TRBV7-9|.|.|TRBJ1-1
TGTGCCAGCAGCTCACTAGAGGGCACTGAAGCTTTCTTT
CASSSLEGTEAFF
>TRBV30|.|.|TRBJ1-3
TGTGCCTGGAGTGCCAGCAGGGGCGGAAACACCATATATTTT
CAWSASRGGNTIYF
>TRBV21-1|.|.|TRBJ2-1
TGTGCCAGCAGCAAAGAGGGACTAGCGGACAATGAGCAGTTCTTC
CASSKEGLADNEQFF
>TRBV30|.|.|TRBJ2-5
TGTGCCTGGATGTCGTGGGGGGATGGGGAGACCCAGTACTTC
CAWMSWGDGETQYF
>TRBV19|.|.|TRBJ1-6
TGTGCCAGTAGCCCGACAGCCTATAATTCACCCCTCCACTTT
CASSPTAYNSPLHF
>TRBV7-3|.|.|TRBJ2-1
TGTGCCAGCAGCTTAACGTCTACTAATGAGCAGTTCTTC
CASSLTSTNEQFF
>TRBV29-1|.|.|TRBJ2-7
TGCAGCGTTGGGGGCAGCACCTACGAGCAGTACTTC
CSVGGSTYEQYF
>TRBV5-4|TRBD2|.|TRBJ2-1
TGTGCCAGCAGTGGAATAGCGGGGGGCGCCTACAATGAGCAGTTCTTC
CASSGIAGGAYNEQFF
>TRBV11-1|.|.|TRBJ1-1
TGTGCCAGCAGCTTAGTCGGGATAGGGCCCACTGAAGCTTTCTTT
CASSLVGIGPTEAFF
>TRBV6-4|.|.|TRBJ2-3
TGTGCCAGCAGTGTGGCTAGCACAGATACGCAGTATTTT
CASSVASTDTQYF
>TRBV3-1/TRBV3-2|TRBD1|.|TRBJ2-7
TGTGCCAGCAGTCCGGGACAGGGGTTATCCGAGCAGTACTTC
CASSPGQGLSEQYF
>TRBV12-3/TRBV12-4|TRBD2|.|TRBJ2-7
TGTGCCTCTAGCGGGGGGGGGCCCTACGAGCAGTACTTC
CASSGGGPYEQYF
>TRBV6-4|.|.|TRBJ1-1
TGTGCCAGCAGTAGACAGGTTTACACTGAAGCTTTCTTT
CASSRQVYTEAFF
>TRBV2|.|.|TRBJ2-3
TGTGCCTCCACCCCTCGGCCAGATACGCAGTATTTT
CASTPRPDTQYF
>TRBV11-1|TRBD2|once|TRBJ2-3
TGTGCCAGCAGCTTAGGCGGGGGGGCATATACGCAGTATTTT
CASSLGGGAYTQYF
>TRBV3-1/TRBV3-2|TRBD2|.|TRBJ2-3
TGTGCCAGCAGCCAAGAAGCGGGGGGGAAGATAGATACGCAGTATTTT
CASSQEAGGKIDTQYF
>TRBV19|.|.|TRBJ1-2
TGTGCCAGTAGGCGGGGCGGGACCCATGGCTACACCTTC
CASRRGGTHGYTF
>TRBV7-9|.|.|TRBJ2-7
TGTGCCAGCAGCTTAGCTGGGAACTGCGAGCAGTACTTC
CASSLAGNCEQYF
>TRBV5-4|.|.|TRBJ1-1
TGTGCCAGCAGCTTGGGGGGGTTTAACACTGAAGCTTTCTTT
CASSLGGFNTEAFF
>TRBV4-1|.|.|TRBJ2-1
TGCGCCAGCAGCCTAACAGAATTTGAGCAGTTCTTC
CASSLTEFEQFF
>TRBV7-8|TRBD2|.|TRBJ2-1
TGTGCCAGCAGTTCGGGAACTAGCGGACCTAGCTCCTACAATGAGCAGTTCTTC
CASSSGTSGPSSYNEQFF
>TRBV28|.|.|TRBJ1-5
TGTGCCAGCAGGCTGTTAGGCAGCAATCAGCCCCAGCATTTT
CASRLLGSNQPQHF
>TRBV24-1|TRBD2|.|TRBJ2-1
TGTGCCACCAGTGATTTGCCCCATGGTCTACTAGCGGATAACAATGAGCAGTTCTTC
CATSDLPHGLLADNNEQFF
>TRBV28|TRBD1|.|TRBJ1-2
TGTGCCAGCAGTTTACCTGGTCAGGGGGCGTCTGGCTACACCTTC
CASSLPGQGASGYTF
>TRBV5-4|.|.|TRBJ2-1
TGTGCCAGCAGCTTGGGTGGGACTCCTTACAATGAGCAGTTCTTC
CASSLGGTPYNEQFF
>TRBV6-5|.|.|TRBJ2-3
TGTGCCAGCAGTCCCCAGCGCTCTAGCACAGATACGCAGTATTTT
CASSPQRSSTDTQYF
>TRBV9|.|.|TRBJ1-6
TGTGCCAGCAGCGTAGGACGGGACACAAATTCACCCCTCCACTTT
CASSVGRDTNSPLHF
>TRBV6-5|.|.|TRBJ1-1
TGTGCCAGCAGTCTTACAGGGAGGAACACTGAAGCTTTCTTT
CASSLTGRNTEAFF
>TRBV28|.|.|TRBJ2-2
TGTGCCAGCAGTTTACTCCTTCAGGGATTATCGAACACCGGGGAGCTGTTTTTT
CASSLLLQGLSNTGELFF
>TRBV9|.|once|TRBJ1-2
TGTGCCAGCAGCGCCGAGAGAGGTTCCTATGGCTACACCTTC
CASSAERGSYGYTF
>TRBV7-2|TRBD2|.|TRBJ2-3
TGTGCCAGCAGCATTAGCGGGAGCACAGATACGCAGTATTTT
CASSISGSTDTQYF
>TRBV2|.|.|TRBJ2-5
TGTGCCAGCAGCGAATCACCGGGGGTCCAAGAGACCCAGTACTTC
CASSESPGVQETQYF
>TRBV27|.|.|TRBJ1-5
TGTGCCAGCAGACTCGACCTATGGGGGGGGCATCAGCCCCAGCATTTT
CASRLDLWGGHQPQHF
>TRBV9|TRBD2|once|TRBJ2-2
TGTGCCAGCAGCGTAGGTTGGCTAGCGGGAGCGGTCGGGGAGCTGTTTTTT
CASSVGWLAGAVGELFF
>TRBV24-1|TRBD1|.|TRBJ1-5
TGTGCCACCAGTGATGGATGGACAGGGGATCAGCCCCAGCATTTT
CATSDGWTGDQPQHF